Listed below are T cell receptor beta chains from one sample, sequenced in a study of T cells of healthy individuals. Each CDR3 protein gets one entry after TCRdb re-called the 5' RACE reads with MiXCR. The repertoire has over 95,000 distinct CDR3 sequences, roughly a sixth of them found once; the top ten carry roughly 6.2%. These receptor sequences come from a human donor in good health. Each CDR3 is given with its conserved first and last residue. The D gene is left open where the match is weak. Where a row states a size, it is once, few, many or the class of an expanded clone; other rows omit it.

>TRBV9|NA|NA|TRBJ2-3
CASSVDRSDTQYF
TGTGCCAGCAGCGTAGACAGATCTGATACGCAGTATTTT
>TRBV20-1|NA|NA|TRBJ2-3
CSAEGADTQYF
TGCAGTGCTGAAGGGGCAGATACGCAGTATTTT
>TRBV20-1|NA|TRBD1|TRBJ1-1
CSAVDRGTMNTEAFF
TGCAGTGCGGTGGACAGGGGCACAATGAACACTGAAGCTTTCTTT
>TRBV12-3/TRBV12-4|once|TRBD2|TRBJ2-3
CASSLSGNTDTQYF
TGTGCCAGCAGCCTTAGCGGGAATACAGATACGCAGTATTTT
>TRBV6-5|few|TRBD2|TRBJ2-3
CASRRTGTSGTDTQYF
TGTGCCAGCAGACGGACAGGGACTAGCGGGACAGATACGCAGTATTTT
>TRBV4-3|once|NA|TRBJ2-3
CASSQYASGPPRDTQYF
TGCGCCAGCAGCCAATACGCCTCCGGGCCGCCCAGAGATACGCAGTATTTT
>TRBV20-1|NA|NA|TRBJ1-2
CSARGAGTIVSGYTF
TGCAGTGCTAGAGGAGCAGGAACAATCGTTAGTGGCTACACCTTC
>TRBV9|NA|NA|TRBJ2-6
CASSPERGRASGANVLTF
TGTGCCAGCAGCCCCGAGAGGGGAAGGGCGTCTGGGGCCAACGTCCTGACTTTC
>TRBV20-1|once|NA|TRBJ1-3
CSARIPLAGSSGNTIYF
TGCAGTGCTAGGATTCCTCTGGCAGGTAGCTCTGGAAACACCATATATTTT
>TRBV2|NA|TRBD1|TRBJ1-1
CASRETGGWTEAFF
TGTGCCAGCAGGGAGACAGGGGGCTGGACTGAAGCTTTCTTT
>TRBV9|few|NA|TRBJ2-4
CASSVGGELVKNIQYF
TGTGCCAGCAGCGTAGGGGGAGAATTAGTCAAAAACATTCAGTACTTC
>TRBV4-1|NA|NA|TRBJ2-2
CASSQDGYGTGELFF
TGCGCCAGCAGTCAAGATGGCTACGGCACCGGGGAGCTGTTTTTT
>TRBV20-1|few|TRBD2|TRBJ2-7
CSAPGLALYEQYF
TGCAGTGCCCCGGGACTAGCCCTCTACGAGCAGTACTTC
>TRBV27|NA|NA|TRBJ1-6
CASSFLNSPLHF
TGTGCCAGCAGTTTTCTGAATTCACCCCTCCACTTT
>TRBV4-1|few|NA|TRBJ2-5
CASSQAYLTGAQETQYF
TGCGCCAGCAGCCAAGCCTACCTGACAGGAGCCCAAGAGACCCAGTACTTC
>TRBV4-2|NA|NA|TRBJ1-5
CASSQAGTGFNQPQHF
TGTGCCAGCAGCCAAGCCGGGACGGGATTCAATCAGCCCCAGCATTTT
>TRBV28|NA|NA|TRBJ2-2
CATWGDTYTGELFF
TGTGCCACCTGGGGGGACACCTACACCGGGGAGCTGTTTTTT
>TRBV7-2|few|TRBD2|TRBJ2-5
CASIAGGDQYF
TGTGCCAGCATTGCGGGAGGGGACCAGTACTTC
>TRBV6-2/TRBV6-3|NA|TRBD2|TRBJ2-7
CASRGVAGGRNYEQYF
TGTGCCAGCAGAGGAGTAGCGGGAGGGCGGAACTACGAGCAGTACTTC
>TRBV7-2|few|NA|TRBJ2-3
CASSGWGPTDTQYF
TGTGCCAGCAGTGGCTGGGGCCCCACAGATACGCAGTATTTT
>TRBV6-2/TRBV6-3|many|TRBD1|TRBJ2-5
CASSYSDRETQYF
TGTGCCAGCAGTTACTCGGACAGGGAGACCCAGTACTTC
>TRBV15|NA|TRBD1|TRBJ1-5
CATSPNRGSQPQHF
TGTGCCACCAGTCCGAACAGGGGCAGTCAGCCCCAGCATTTT
>TRBV9|few|TRBD2|TRBJ2-3
CASSPITSGTDTQYF
TGTGCCAGCAGCCCCATAACTAGCGGCACAGATACGCAGTATTTT
>TRBV7-2|NA|NA|TRBJ2-1
CASSFFRHLGNEQFF
TGTGCCAGCAGCTTTTTTAGGCATTTGGGGAATGAGCAGTTCTTC
>TRBV10-3|many|TRBD1|TRBJ1-2
CAIRSGQGMEGGYTF
TGTGCCATCAGATCAGGACAGGGAATGGAAGGCGGCTACACCTTC
>TRBV4-2|few|TRBD1|TRBJ2-1
CASSHRDRPYNEQFF
TGTGCCAGCAGCCACAGGGACAGACCTTACAATGAGCAGTTCTTC
>TRBV5-1|NA|TRBD2|TRBJ2-5
CASTPASGGIWYQETQYF
TGCGCCAGCACTCCGGCCAGCGGGGGGATTTGGTACCAAGAGACCCAGTACTTC